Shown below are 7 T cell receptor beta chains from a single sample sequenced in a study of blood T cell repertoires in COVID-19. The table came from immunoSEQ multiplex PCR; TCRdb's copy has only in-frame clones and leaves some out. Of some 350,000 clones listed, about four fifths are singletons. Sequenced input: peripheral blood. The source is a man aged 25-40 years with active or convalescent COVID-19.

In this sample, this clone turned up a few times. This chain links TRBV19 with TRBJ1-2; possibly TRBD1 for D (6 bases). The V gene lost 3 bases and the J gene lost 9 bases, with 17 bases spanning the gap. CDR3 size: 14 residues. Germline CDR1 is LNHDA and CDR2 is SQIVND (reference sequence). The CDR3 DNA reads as TGTGCCAGTAGTATGCCGTACCGGGGGGCGAGCTACACCTTC. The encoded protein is CASSMPYRGASYTF.

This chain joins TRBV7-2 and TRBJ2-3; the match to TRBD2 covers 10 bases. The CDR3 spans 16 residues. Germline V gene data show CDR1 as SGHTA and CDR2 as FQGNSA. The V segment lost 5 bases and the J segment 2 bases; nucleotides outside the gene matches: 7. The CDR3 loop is CASSPRLAGATDTQYF. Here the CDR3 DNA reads TGTGCCAGCAGCCCCCGGCTAGCGGGAGCCACAGATACGCAGTATTTT.

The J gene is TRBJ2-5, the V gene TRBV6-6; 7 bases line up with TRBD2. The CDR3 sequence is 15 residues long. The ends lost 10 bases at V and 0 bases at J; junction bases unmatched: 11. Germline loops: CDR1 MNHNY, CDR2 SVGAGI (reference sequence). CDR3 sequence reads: CATTPDGGNQETQYF. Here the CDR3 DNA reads TGTGCCACCACCCCCGACGGGGGGAACCAAGAGACCCAGTACTTC.

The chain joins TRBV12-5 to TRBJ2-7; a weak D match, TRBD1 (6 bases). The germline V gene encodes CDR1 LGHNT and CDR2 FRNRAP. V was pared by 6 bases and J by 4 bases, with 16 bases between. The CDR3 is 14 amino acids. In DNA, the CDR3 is TGTGCTAGTGGGGGCAGGGGATCGGGATACGAGCAGTACTTC. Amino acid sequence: CASGGRGSGYEQYF.

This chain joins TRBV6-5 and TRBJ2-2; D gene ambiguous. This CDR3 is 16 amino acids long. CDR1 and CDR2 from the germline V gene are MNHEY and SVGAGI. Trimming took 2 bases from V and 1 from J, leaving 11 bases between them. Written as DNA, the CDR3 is TGTGCCAGCAGTTACGGCCATCCTGGGAACACCGGGGAGCTGTTTTTT. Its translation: CASSYGHPGNTGELFF.

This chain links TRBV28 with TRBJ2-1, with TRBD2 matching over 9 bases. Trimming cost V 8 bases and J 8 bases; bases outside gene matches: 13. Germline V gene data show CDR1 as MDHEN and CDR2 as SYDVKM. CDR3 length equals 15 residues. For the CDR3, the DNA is TGTGCCAGCCTTCAGACCAGCGGGGGGCCCTATGAGCAGTTCTTC. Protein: CASLQTSGGPYEQFF. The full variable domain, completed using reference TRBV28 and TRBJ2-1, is DVKVTQSSRYLVKRTGEKVFLECVQDMDHENMFWYRQDPGLGLRLIYFSYDVKMKEKGDIPEGYSVSREKKERFSLILESASTNQTSMYLCASLQTSGGPYEQFFGPGTRLTVL.

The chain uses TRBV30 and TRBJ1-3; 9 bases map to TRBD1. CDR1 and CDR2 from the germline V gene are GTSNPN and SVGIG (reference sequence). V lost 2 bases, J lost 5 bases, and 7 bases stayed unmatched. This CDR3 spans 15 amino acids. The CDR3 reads CAWSSQGAKRNTIYF. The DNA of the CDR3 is TGTGCCTGGAGTTCACAGGGGGCGAAAAGAAACACCATATATTTT. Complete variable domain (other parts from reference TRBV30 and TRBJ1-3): SQTIHQWPATLVQPVGSPLSLECTVEGTSNPNLYWYRQAAGRGLQLLFYSVGIGQISSEVPQNLSASRPQDRQFILSSKKLLLSDSGFYLCAWSSQGAKRNTIYFGEGSWLTVV.